A selection of T cell receptor beta chains follows, all from one sample in a study of T cells in Graves' hyperthyroidism and ophthalmopathy. TCRdb analysed the multiplex PCR reads with MiXCR anew, one entry per CDR3 protein. The sample has 450,000 to 650,000 distinct CDR3 sequences; 11% to 15% are singletons. Sequencing used blood. These receptors were collected from a woman under 30 with Graves' ophthalmopathy. CDR3s include the opening cysteine and the closing phenylalanine or tryptophan.

>TRBJ1-5|TRBV6-1
CASSDRWDRESNQPQHF
>TRBJ1-1|TRBV5-1
CASSLAALNTEAFF
>TRBJ2-1|TRBV12-5
CASGLGSGQAFNEQFF
>TRBJ1-2|TRBV4-3
CASSQPLQSVPYGYTF
>TRBJ2-7|TRBV6-5
CASSLDRSHEQYF
>TRBJ1-2|TRBV11-1
CASSLSGQGAYGYTF
>TRBJ2-2|TRBV7-2
CASSFGRVRTGELFF
>TRBJ2-7|TRBV11-2
CASSSFPGRLTYEQYF
>TRBJ2-7|TRBV5-6
CASRTWPGTYEQYF
>TRBJ2-4|TRBV19
CASSIVGQGKNIQYF